This is a list of T cell receptor beta chains from one sample in a study of blood T cells in healthy people across ages. TCRdb fed the 5' RACE reads into MiXCR, producing one record per CDR3 protein. The data show 1.5 million to 2 million distinct CDR3 sequences, roughly 28% seen once. The sample was blood. The source of these receptors is a woman younger than 45 in good health. The CDR3 runs from the conserved cysteine through the conserved F or W. The D gene is left open where the match is weak. Size is omitted from some rows. Given values are once, few, many or a class for expanded clones.

v_call,j_call,clone_size,d_call,cdr3_nt,cdr3_aa
TRBV15,TRBJ2-7,many,-,TGTGCCACCAGCAGTCCCCCCACTTACGAGCAGTACTTC,CATSSPPTYEQYF
TRBV12-3/TRBV12-4,TRBJ2-1,-,TRBD1,TGTGCCAGCACCCCCCACGTGGGACAGGGGGCGAATGAGCAGTTCTTC,CASTPHVGQGANEQFF
TRBV28,TRBJ2-3,-,-,TGTGCCAACACTTACAGTGACGGGACAGATACGCAGTATTTT,CANTYSDGTDTQYF
TRBV7-9,TRBJ2-5,-,-,TGTGCCAGCAGCTTAGGGCATACTGCGAGGGCCAAACAAGAGACCCAGTACTTC,CASSLGHTARAKQETQYF
TRBV5-1,TRBJ2-7,many,TRBD2,TGCGCCAGCAGCAGCATGGGACTAGCGGGGAGGCTCGAGCAGTACTTC,CASSSMGLAGRLEQYF
TRBV29-1,TRBJ1-5,few,-,TGCAGCGTTGTTCTTCAGGGCAATCAGCCCCAGCATTTT,CSVVLQGNQPQHF
TRBV28,TRBJ2-4,many,-,TGTGCCAGCAGCTCCCGTCGGGCTCAGTACTTC,CASSSRRAQYF
TRBV14,TRBJ1-2,-,TRBD1,TGTGCCAGCAGCCGGACAGGCCAGGGGGGCTACACCTTC,CASSRTGQGGYTF
TRBV20-1,TRBJ2-7,-,-,TGCAGTGCTAGAGCGCAGGGTACCCTCTACGAGCAGTACTTC,CSARAQGTLYEQYF
TRBV21-1,TRBJ2-6,few,-,TGTGCCAATTCAGGGACCCGCGGGGCCAACGTCCTGACTTTC,CANSGTRGANVLTF
TRBV7-9,TRBJ2-1,-,TRBD2,TGTGTCAGCCCCCCCCGCGGGGGGTCGTCCAATGAGCAGTTCTTC,CVSPPRGGSSNEQFF
TRBV19,TRBJ2-1,many,-,TGTGCCAGTAGTAGAGCGGGTCTCTCCTACAATGAGCAGTTCTTC,CASSRAGLSYNEQFF
TRBV5-1,TRBJ1-1,few,-,TGCGCCAGCAGCTCCCTCTCCCGGGGGGAAGGGACTGAAGCTTTCTTT,CASSSLSRGEGTEAFF
TRBV6-5,TRBJ2-7,-,-,TGTACCAGCAGTTACGGGGGTAGCTCCTACGAGCAGTACTTC,CTSSYGGSSYEQYF
TRBV6-2/TRBV6-3,TRBJ2-1,few,TRBD2,TGTGCCAGCAGTAGGACTAGATACAATGAGCAGTTCTTC,CASSRTRYNEQFF
TRBV5-6,TRBJ2-1,many,TRBD2,TGTGCCAGCAGCTCGGGACTAGCGGACAATGAGCAGTTCTTC,CASSSGLADNEQFF
TRBV27,TRBJ1-2,-,-,TGTGCCAGCAAGGACCCAACGACCTATGGCTACACCTTC,CASKDPTTYGYTF
TRBV5-1,TRBJ2-7,-,-,TGCGCCAGCAGCTCGAGGGCCGGGGCAGGTCCCTACGAGCAGTACTTC,CASSSRAGAGPYEQYF
TRBV20-1,TRBJ2-1,many,-,TGCAGTGCTAGAGCTCAGGGAGGGGGGGGTAGCGGCTACAATGAGCAGTTCTTC,CSARAQGGGGSGYNEQFF
TRBV12-3/TRBV12-4,TRBJ2-3,few,TRBD2,TGTGCCAGCAGTTTAGCGACTTATAGCGGGAGGGGAGGAGATACGCAGTATTTT,CASSLATYSGRGGDTQYF
TRBV29-1,TRBJ1-1,-,-,TGCAGCGTTGAGAAATCGGGGTCGAACACTGAAGCTTTCTTT,CSVEKSGSNTEAFF
TRBV6-5,TRBJ2-4,-,TRBD2,TGTGCCAGCAGTCATCAGCGGGAGGGCAACAATGAGCAGTACTTC,CASSHQREGNNEQYF
TRBV6-1,TRBJ2-5,-,-,TGTGCCAGCAGTGAAGCGTGGGGGCGCGGAGAGACCCAGTACTTC,CASSEAWGRGETQYF
TRBV7-6,TRBJ2-5,many,TRBD2,TGTGCCAGCAGCTTAGCGCAGGGACTAGCGGTTGGAGAGACCCAGTACTTC,CASSLAQGLAVGETQYF